The present T cell receptor beta chain was sequenced within a study of post-analysis software for immune sequencing data. Background on the study: The patients showed relapsing-remitting, secondary progressive and progressive-relapsing multiple sclerosis courses.

This clonotype was counted a few times. The antigen is unknown. Presence of unique molecular identifiers characterized the TCR beta cDNA libraries. TCRdb re-analysed the PCR reads in MiXCR, keeping a single row per CDR3 protein. The sample consists of hundreds of thousands of distinct CDR3 sequences, over 35% of them appearing once. The germline V gene encodes CDR1 MGHRA and CDR2 YSYEKL. V dropped 1 base and J dropped 4; count of bases not matched to a gene: 10. This CDR3 spans 17 amino acids. Study results and caveats: Patients with multiple sclerosis recorded significantly lower normalized Chao1 diversity than controls, the study found. Analysis by F measure revealed that same-batch samples clustered strongly together. Patients carried 5 or 6 TRBV segments more frequently than controls did, and TRBV5-6, TRBV5-1 and TRBV20-1 were among them.

The sequencing input was blood. The sequence was collected from a girl between 10 and 17 years old with multiple sclerosis. V gene TRBV4-1 combines with J gene TRBJ2-5; 9 bases line up with TRBD2. The CDR3 sequence is CASSQAQRAGGRETQYF. DNA for the CDR3: TGCGCCAGCAGCCAAGCTCAGCGAGCGGGAGGTCGAGAGACCCAGTACTTC.